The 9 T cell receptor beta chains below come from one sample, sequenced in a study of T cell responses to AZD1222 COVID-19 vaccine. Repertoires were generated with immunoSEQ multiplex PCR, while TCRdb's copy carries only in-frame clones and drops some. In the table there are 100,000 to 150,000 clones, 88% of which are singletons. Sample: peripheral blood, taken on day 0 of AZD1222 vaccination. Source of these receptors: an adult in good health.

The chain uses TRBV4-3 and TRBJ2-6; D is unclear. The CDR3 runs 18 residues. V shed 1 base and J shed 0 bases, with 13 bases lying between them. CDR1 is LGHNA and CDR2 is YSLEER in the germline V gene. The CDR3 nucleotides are TGCGCCAGCAGCCAAGGAGGAACGGAAAGCTCTGGGGCCAACGTCCTGACTTTC. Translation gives CASSQGGTESSGANVLTF.

CDR3 sequence (DNA): TGTGCCAGCAGAGAAGAGAACTATGGCTACACCTTC. Its protein product is CASREENYGYTF. The chain recombines TRBV28 with TRBJ1-2; D ambiguous. The CDR3 spans 12 residues. Germline V gene sequence: CDR1 MDHEN, CDR2 SYDVKM. The V and J ends lost 6 bases and 2 bases respectively, with 7 bases between them.

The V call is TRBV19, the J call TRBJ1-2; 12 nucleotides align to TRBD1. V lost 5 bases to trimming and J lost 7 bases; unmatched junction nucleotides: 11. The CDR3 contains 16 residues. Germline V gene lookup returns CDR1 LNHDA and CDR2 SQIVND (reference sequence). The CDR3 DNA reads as TGTGCCAGTAGTCCGCCAAAGGGACAGGGGGCAGGTGGCTACACCTTC. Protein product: CASSPPKGQGAGGYTF.

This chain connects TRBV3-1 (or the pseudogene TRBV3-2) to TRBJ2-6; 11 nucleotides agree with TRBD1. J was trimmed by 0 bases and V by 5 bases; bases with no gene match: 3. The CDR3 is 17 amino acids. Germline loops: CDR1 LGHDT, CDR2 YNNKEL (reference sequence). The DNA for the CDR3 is TGTGCCAGCAGCATCGGGACAGGGGGCTCTGGGGCCAACGTCCTGACTTTC. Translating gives CASSIGTGGSGANVLTF.

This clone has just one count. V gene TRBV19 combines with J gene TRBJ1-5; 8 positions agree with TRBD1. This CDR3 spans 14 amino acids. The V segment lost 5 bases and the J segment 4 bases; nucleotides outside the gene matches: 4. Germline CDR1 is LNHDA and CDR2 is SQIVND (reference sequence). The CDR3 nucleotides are TGTGCCAGTAGTCCCACAGGGGGTAATCAGCCCCAGCATTTT. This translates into CASSPTGGNQPQHF. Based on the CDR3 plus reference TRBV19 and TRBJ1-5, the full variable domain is DGGITQSPKYLFRKEGQNVTLSCEQNLNHDAMYWYRQDPGQGLRLIYYSQIVNDFQKGDIAEGYSVSREKKESFPLTVTSAQKNPTAFYLCASSPTGGNQPQHFGDGTRLSIL.

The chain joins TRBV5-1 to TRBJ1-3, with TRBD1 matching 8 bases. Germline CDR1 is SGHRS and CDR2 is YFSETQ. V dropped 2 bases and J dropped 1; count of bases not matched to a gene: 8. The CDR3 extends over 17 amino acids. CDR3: CASSFLGQGASGNTIYF. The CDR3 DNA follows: TGCGCCAGCAGCTTTCTGGGGCAGGGGGCGTCTGGAAACACCATATATTTT.

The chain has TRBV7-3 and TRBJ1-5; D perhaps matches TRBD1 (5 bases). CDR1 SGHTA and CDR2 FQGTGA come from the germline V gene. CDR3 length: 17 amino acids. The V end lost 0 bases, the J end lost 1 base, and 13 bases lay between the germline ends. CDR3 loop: CASSLTARTPSNQPQHF. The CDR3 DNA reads TGTGCCAGCAGCTTAACTGCCCGGACACCCAGCAATCAGCCCCAGCATTTT. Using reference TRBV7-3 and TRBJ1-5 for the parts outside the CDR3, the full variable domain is GAGVSQTPSNKVTEKGKYVELRCDPISGHTALYWYRQSLGQGPEFLIYFQGTGAADDSGLPNDRFFAVRPEGSVSTLKIQRTERGDSAVYLCASSLTARTPSNQPQHFGDGTRLSIL.

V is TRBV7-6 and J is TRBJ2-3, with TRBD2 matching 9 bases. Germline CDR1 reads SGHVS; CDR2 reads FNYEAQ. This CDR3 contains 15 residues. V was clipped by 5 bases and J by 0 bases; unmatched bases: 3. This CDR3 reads CASSGSGGSTDTQYF. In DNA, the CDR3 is TGTGCCAGCAGCGGTAGCGGGGGCAGCACAGATACGCAGTATTTT. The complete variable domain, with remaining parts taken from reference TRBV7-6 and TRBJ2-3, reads GAGVSQSPRYKVTKRGQDVALRCDPISGHVSLYWYRQALGQGPEFLTYFNYEAQQDKSGLPNDRFSAERPEGSISTLTIQRTEQRDSAMYRCASSGSGGSTDTQYFGPGTRLTVL.

CDR3 protein: CASSSGYGRLQVGSQGGYTF. CDR3 in DNA: TGTGCCAGCAGTTCGGGTTATGGGAGACTCCAAGTAGGGTCTCAGGGGGGCTACACCTTC. The gene calls are TRBV28 and TRBJ1-2; D perhaps matches TRBD1 (6 bases). Germline loops: CDR1 MDHEN, CDR2 SYDVKM. The CDR3 runs 20 residues. V was cut by 4 bases and J by 8 bases, with 35 bases left in between.